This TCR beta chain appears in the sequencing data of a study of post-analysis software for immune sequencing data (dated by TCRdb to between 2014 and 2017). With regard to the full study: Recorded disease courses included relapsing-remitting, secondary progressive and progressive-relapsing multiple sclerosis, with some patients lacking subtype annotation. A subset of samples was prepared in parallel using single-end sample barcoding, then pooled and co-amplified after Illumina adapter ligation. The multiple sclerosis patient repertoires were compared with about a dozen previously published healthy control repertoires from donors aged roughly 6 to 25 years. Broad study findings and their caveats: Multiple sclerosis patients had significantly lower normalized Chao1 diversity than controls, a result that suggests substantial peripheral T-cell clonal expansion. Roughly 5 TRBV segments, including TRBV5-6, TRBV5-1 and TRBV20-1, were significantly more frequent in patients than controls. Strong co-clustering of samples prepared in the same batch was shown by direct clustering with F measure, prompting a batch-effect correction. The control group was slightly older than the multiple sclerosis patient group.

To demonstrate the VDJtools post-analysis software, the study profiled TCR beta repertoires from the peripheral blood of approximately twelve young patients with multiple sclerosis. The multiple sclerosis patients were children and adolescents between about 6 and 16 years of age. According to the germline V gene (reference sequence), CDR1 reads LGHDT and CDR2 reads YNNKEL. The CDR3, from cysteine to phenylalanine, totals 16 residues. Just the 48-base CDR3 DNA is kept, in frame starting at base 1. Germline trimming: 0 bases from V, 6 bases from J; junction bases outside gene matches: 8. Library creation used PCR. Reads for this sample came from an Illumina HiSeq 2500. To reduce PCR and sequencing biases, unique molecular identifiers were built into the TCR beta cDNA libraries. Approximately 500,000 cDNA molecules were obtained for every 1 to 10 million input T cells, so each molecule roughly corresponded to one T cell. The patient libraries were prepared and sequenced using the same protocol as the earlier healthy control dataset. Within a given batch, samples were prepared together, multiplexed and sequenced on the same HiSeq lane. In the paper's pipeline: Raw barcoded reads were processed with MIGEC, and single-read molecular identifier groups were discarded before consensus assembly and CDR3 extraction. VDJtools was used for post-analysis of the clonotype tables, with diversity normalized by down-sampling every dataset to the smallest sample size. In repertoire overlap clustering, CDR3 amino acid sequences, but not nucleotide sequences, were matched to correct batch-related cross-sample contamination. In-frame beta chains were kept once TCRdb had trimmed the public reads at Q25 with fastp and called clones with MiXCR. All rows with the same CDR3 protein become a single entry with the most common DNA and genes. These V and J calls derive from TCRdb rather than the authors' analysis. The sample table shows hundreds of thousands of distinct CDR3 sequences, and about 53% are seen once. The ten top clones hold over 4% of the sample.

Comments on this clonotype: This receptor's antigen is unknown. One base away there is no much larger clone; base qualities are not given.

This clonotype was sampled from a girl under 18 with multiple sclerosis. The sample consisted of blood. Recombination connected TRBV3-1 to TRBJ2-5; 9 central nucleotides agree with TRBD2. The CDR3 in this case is CASSQERAGGEKTQYF. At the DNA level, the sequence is TGTGCCAGCAGCCAAGAAAGAGCGGGAGGTGAAAAGACCCAGTACTTC.